This T cell receptor beta chain was found in a study of T cell responses to AZD1222 COVID-19 vaccine. A remark on this clone: Its antigen is still unknown.

V lost 7 bases to trimming and J lost 0 bases, with 10 bases between them. The CDR3 spans 14 residues. Germline V gives CDR1 LNHDA, CDR2 SQIVND (reference sequence). Study-wide results and limits: White British ancestry dominated among donors, who included more females, and clonal diversity was possibly underestimated.

Only in-frame clones appear in the TCRdb table, and some are missing; sequencing was by immunoSEQ multiplex PCR. The sample holds about 150,000 clones, around 93% seen once. The input for sequencing was peripheral blood, taken on day 0 of AZD1222 vaccination. The rearrangement links TRBV19 to TRBJ1-3; D not certain. The TCR comes from an adult in good health. The CDR3 coding sequence is TGTGCCAGTATCCGTTGGAGCTCTGGAAACACCATATATTTT. Its translation: CASIRWSSGNTIYF.